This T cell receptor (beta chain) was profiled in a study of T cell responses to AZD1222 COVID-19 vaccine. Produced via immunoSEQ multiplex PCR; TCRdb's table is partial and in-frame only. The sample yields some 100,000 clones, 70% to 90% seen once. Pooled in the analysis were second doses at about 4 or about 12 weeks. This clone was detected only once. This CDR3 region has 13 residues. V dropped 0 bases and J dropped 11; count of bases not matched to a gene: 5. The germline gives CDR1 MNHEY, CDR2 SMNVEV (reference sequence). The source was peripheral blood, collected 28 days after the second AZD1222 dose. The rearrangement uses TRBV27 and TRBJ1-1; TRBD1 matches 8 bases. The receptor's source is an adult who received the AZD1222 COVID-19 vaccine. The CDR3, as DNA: TGTGCCAGCAGTTTATCTTTACAGGGGGGCGCTTTCTTT. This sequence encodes CASSLSLQGGAFF.